This T cell receptor (beta chain) was retrieved from a study of regulatory T cells in long-lasting Graves disease. The length of the CDR3 is 13 residues. CDR1 and CDR2 (germline): SQVTM, ANQGSEA. A remark on this clonotype: An end of the junction differs from the germline gene, which may be a read error.

Building the TCR beta libraries relied on iRepertoire HTBI primers, and CDR3 regions underwent Arm-PCR. TCRdb used MiXCR to reprocess the multiplex PCR reads, holding one entry per CDR3 protein. The repertoire holds a few hundred thousand distinct CDR3 sequences, with over 14% as singletons. As to time point: newly diagnosed GD, antithyroid drugs for less than 3 months. The TCR library was made from RNA extracted from PBMCs. Graves' disease was diagnosed by American Thyroid Association guidelines. The data also belong to a second study, concerning T cells in Graves' hyperthyroidism and ophthalmopathy. From that study: Diagnosis rested on symptoms, serum thyroxine and TRAb, thyroid ultrasound, and orbital computed tomography.

The chain is built from TRBV29-1 and TRBJ2-7; 7 bases line up with TRBD1. Sample: peripheral blood mononuclear cells (PBMCs), taken at new diagnosis, from a patient treated with antithyroid drugs. The TCR comes from a woman in her thirties or forties with Graves disease. CDR3 amino acids: CSVPGTASYGQYF. CDR3 nucleotides: TGCAGCGTACCCGGGACAGCGTCCTACGGGCAGTACTTC.